This is a list of T cell receptor beta chains from one sample in a study of identifying expanded T cells in peripheral blood. Data came from immunoSEQ multiplex PCR; TCRdb stores just in-frame clones and leaves some out. Here the sample spans approximately 100,000 clones, approximately 90% being singletons. The sample comprised blood. The origin of the receptors is a person between 18 and 70 years old in good health. CDR3s include the opening cysteine and the closing phenylalanine or tryptophan. D genes are given only for firm matches. Some rows have no size entry. The others give once, few or many, or a class for an expanded clone.

v_call	clone_size	d_call	j_call	cdr3_aa	cdr3_nt
TRBV7-2	NA	NA	TRBJ1-1	CASSHEQDTEAFF	TGTGCCAGCAGTCACGAACAGGACACTGAAGCTTTCTTT
TRBV6-1	NA	NA	TRBJ1-2	CASTHGRGYTF	TGTGCCAGCACCCACGGCAGGGGCTACACCTTC
TRBV4-1	NA	NA	TRBJ1-4	CASSQEARRGQLMRKLFF	TGCGCCAGCAGCCAAGAGGCTCGTCGGGGGCAACTAATGAGAAAACTGTTTTTT
TRBV19	NA	NA	TRBJ2-3	CASSIVGGDTDTQYF	TGTGCCAGTAGTATTGTGGGGGGAGACACAGATACGCAGTATTTT
TRBV4-3	NA	TRBD1	TRBJ2-7	CASSQFHTGDYEQYF	TGCGCCAGCAGCCAATTCCACACAGGGGATTACGAGCAGTACTTC
TRBV7-2	NA	NA	TRBJ2-1	CASSSRAAGQNEQFF	TGTGCCAGCAGCTCCCGGGCCGCGGGGCAGAATGAGCAGTTCTTC
TRBV11-3	NA	NA	TRBJ2-7	CASSLDPRDEQYF	TGTGCCAGCAGCTTAGACCCAAGGGACGAGCAGTACTTC
TRBV7-9	NA	NA	TRBJ2-7	CASSHGREQYF	TGTGCCAGCAGCCATGGGAGAGAGCAGTACTTC
TRBV27	NA	TRBD1	TRBJ1-2	CASSSSAGTGATYGYTF	TGTGCCAGCAGTTCCTCCGCCGGGACAGGGGCTACGTATGGCTACACCTTC
TRBV2	NA	NA	TRBJ2-7	CASRGITYEQYF	TGTGCCAGCCGAGGGATAACCTACGAGCAGTACTTC
TRBV7-2	NA	NA	TRBJ1-6	CASSLAPTNSPLHF	TGTGCCAGCAGCTTAGCCCCGACCAATTCACCCCTCCACTTT
TRBV4-3	NA	NA	TRBJ1-3	CASSQGPPGNTIYF	TGCGCCAGCAGCCAAGGACCCCCGGGAAACACCATATATTTT
TRBV7-9	NA	NA	TRBJ1-5	CASSFQGDPQHF	TGTGCCAGCAGCTTTCAGGGAGATCCCCAGCATTTT
TRBV4-1	NA	NA	TRBJ1-6	CASSPLQGAYNSPLHF	TGCGCCAGCAGCCCACTCCAAGGCGCCTATAATTCACCCCTCCACTTT
TRBV5-4	NA	NA	TRBJ1-1	CASRWGLNTEAFF	TGTGCCAGCAGGTGGGGGTTGAACACTGAAGCTTTCTTT
TRBV5-5	NA	NA	TRBJ2-7	CASSLGYEQYF	TGTGCCAGCAGCCTCGGCTACGAGCAGTACTTC
TRBV29-1	once	NA	TRBJ2-3	CSVGDSTDTQYF	TGCAGCGTCGGGGATAGCACAGATACGCAGTATTTT
TRBV4-2	NA	NA	TRBJ2-5	CASSQAMGRTQETQYF	TGTGCCAGCAGCCAGGCGATGGGGAGGACTCAAGAGACCCAGTACTTC
TRBV7-8	NA	NA	TRBJ1-1	CASSLTDMNTEAFF	TGTGCCAGCAGCTTAACAGACATGAACACTGAAGCTTTCTTT
TRBV19	NA	NA	TRBJ2-5	CASSIGGPETQYF	TGTGCCAGTAGTATAGGGGGGCCAGAGACCCAGTACTTC
TRBV14	NA	NA	TRBJ2-5	CASSLVGQETQYF	TGTGCCAGCAGCCTTGTGGGCCAAGAGACCCAGTACTTC
TRBV2	NA	TRBD1	TRBJ2-1	CASSDGEFKDRGYNEQFF	TGTGCCAGCAGTGACGGCGAGTTCAAAGACAGGGGCTACAATGAGCAGTTCTTC
TRBV5-1	NA	NA	TRBJ2-5	CASSPMGTVQETQYF	TGCGCCAGCAGCCCCATGGGGACTGTTCAAGAGACCCAGTACTTC